This T cell receptor (beta chain) comes out of a study of OX40 agonist ivuxolimab in advanced cancers. Study summary: Males comprised around 78% of the group, whose mean age was approximately 60 years (range roughly 20 to 85).

The data were produced by immunoSEQ multiplex PCR, yet TCRdb's version contains in-frame clones alone and is incomplete. Of roughly 49,000 clones detected, 60% to 80% appear once; the ten largest clones hold 7.9%. Trimming removed 2 bases at V and 8 bases at J, with 19 bases between. Germline assignment: CDR1 SGHKS and CDR2 YYEKEE (reference sequence). The CDR3 length is 15 residues. Sequenced material: CD4+ or CD8+ T cells sorted from blood, taken in a trial of the OX40 agonist ivuxolimab. The rearrangement links TRBV5-5 to TRBJ1-2; tentatively, D is TRBD1 (5 bases). The sequence was obtained from an adult with an advanced solid tumor such as melanoma, head and neck, liver or kidney cancer. The CDR3 region is CASSFSGGSRDGYTF. CDR3 nucleotide sequence: TGTGCCAGCAGCTTTTCCGGGGGAAGTCGGGACGGCTACACCTTC.